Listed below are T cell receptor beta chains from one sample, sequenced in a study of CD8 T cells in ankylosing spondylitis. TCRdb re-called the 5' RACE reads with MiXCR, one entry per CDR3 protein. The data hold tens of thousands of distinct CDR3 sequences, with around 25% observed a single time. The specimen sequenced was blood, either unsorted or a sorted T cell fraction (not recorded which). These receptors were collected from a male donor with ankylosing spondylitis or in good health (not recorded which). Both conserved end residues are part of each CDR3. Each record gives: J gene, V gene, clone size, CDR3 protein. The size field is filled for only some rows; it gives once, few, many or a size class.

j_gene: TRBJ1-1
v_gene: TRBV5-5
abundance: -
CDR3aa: CASSLARGMNTEAFF

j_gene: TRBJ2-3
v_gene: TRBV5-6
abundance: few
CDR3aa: CASSLASSVDTQYF

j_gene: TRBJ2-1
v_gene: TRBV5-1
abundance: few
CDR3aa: CASSFQQGARDEQFF

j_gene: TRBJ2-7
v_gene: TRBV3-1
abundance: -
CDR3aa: CASSRTAYEQYF

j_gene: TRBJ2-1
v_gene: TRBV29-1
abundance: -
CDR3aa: CSVETTSSNEQFF

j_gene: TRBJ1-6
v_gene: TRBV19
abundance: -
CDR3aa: CASGGSPLHF

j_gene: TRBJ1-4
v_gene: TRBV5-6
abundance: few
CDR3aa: CASGDGGNEKLFF

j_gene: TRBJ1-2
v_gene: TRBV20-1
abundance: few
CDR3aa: CSAIDYGRELPYGYTF

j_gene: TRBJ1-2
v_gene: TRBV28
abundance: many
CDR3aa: CASSLSGTAYGYTF

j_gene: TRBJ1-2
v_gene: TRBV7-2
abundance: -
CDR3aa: CASSWDSYGYTF

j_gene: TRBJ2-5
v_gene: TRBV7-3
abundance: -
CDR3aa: CASSLIGRPETQYF

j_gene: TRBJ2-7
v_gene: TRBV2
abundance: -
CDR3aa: CASSKRKIVLTGAGLEQYF

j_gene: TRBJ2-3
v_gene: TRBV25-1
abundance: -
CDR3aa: CASSEYGGGLGVTQYF

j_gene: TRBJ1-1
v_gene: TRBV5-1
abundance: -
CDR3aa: CASSLDGTGRAFF

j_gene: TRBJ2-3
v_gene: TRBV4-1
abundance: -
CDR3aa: CASSQGPRTTDTQYF

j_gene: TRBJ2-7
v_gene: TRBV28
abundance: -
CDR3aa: CASSSGGQGILFGYEQYF

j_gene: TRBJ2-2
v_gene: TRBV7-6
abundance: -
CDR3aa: CASRPTGGTGELFF

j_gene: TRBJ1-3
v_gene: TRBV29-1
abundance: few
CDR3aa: CSVGGGRGFSGNTIYF

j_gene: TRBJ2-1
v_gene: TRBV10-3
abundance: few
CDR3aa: CAISESPSGGLFF

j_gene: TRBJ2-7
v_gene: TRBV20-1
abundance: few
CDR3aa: CSANSGKGEQYF

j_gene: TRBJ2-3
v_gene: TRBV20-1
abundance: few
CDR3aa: CSALTSGTDTQYF

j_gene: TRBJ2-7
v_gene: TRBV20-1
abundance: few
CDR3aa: CSASGTESYEQYF

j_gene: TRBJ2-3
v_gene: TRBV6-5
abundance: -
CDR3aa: CASSLVVSSTDTQYF